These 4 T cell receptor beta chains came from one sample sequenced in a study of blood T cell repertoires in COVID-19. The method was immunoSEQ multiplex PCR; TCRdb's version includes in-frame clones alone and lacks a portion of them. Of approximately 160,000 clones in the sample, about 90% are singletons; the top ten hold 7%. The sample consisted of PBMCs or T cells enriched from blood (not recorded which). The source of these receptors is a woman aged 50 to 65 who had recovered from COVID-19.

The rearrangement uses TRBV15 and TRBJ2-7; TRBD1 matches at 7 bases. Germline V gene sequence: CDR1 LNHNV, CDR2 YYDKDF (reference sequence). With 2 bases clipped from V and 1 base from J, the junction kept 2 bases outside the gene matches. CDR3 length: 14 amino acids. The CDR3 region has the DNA TGTGCCACCAGCAGACAGACAGGGTCCTACGAGCAGTACTTC. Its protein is CATSRQTGSYEQYF. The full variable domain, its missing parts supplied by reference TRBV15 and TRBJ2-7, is DAMVIQNPRYQVTQFGKPVTLSCSQTLNHNVMYWYQQKSSQAPKLLFHYYDKDFNNEADTPDNFQSRRPNTSFCFLDIRSPGLGDTAMYLCATSRQTGSYEQYFGPGTRLTVT.

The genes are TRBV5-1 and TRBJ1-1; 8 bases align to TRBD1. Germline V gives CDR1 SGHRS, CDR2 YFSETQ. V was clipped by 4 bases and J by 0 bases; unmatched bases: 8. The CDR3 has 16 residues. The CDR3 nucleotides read TGCGCCAGCAGCGCTCTATCGGGACAGGTGAACACTGAAGCTTTCTTT. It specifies CASSALSGQVNTEAFF.

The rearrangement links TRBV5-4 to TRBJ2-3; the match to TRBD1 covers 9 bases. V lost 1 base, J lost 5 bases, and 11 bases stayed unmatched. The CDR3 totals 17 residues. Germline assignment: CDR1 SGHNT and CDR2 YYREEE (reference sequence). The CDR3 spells CASSLWPDRGPGDTQYF. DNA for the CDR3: TGTGCCAGCAGCTTGTGGCCGGACAGGGGCCCCGGAGATACGCAGTATTTT. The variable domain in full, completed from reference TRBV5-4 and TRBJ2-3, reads ETGVTQSPTHLIKTRGQQVTLRCSSQSGHNTVSWYQQALGQGPQFIFQYYREEENGRGNFPPRFSGLQFPNYSSELNVNALELDDSALYLCASSLWPDRGPGDTQYFGPGTRLTVL.

CDR3 loop: CASSFIGQGGDTQYF. The DNA of the CDR3 is TGTGCCAGCAGCTTCATAGGACAGGGCGGCGATACGCAGTATTTT. The V call is TRBV5-5, the J call TRBJ2-3; 8 nucleotides match TRBD1. The length of the CDR3 is 15 residues. Germline values: CDR1 SGHKS, CDR2 YYEKEE (reference sequence). V was pared by 2 bases and J by 6 bases, with 8 bases of the junction left unmatched. The whole variable domain, remainder taken from reference TRBV5-5 and TRBJ2-3, is DAGVTQSPTHLIKTRGQQVTLRCSPISGHKSVSWYQQVLGQGPQFIFQYYEKEERGRGNFPDRFSARQFPNYSSELNVNALLLGDSALYLCASSFIGQGGDTQYFGPGTRLTVL.